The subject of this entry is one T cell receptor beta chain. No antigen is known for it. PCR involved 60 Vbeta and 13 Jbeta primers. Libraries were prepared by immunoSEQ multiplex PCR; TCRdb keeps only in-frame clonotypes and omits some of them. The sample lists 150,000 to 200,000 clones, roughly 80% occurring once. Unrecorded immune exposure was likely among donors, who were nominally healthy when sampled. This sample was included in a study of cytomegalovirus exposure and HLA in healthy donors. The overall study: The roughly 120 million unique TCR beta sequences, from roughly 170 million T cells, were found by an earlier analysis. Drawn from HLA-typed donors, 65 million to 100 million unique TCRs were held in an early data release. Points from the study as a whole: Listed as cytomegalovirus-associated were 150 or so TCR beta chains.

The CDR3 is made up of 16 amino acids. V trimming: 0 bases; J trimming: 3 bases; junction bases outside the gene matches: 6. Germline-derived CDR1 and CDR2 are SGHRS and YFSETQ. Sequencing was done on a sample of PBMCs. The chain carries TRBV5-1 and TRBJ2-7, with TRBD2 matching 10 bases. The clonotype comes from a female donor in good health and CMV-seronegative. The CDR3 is CASSLGLAGQSYEQYF. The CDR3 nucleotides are TGCGCCAGCAGCTTGGGACTAGCGGGCCAGAGCTACGAGCAGTACTTC.